This T cell receptor (beta chain) was sequenced during a study of monozygotic twins with inflammatory bowel disease. TCRdb re-called the 5' RACE reads and catalogs CDR3 proteins one per entry, DNA excluded. The sample data list about 130,000 distinct CDR3 sequences. Germline-derived CDR1 and CDR2 are SGHKS and YYEKEE (reference sequence). This CDR3 is built from 15 residues. Investigators extracted total RNA from whole blood and did not sort T cells. The specimen sequenced was blood. The rearrangement links TRBV5-5 to TRBJ1-1; there is no DNA to check the TCRdb D call of TRBD1. This receptor was taken from a human donor with ulcerative colitis or Crohn's disease, or a healthy co-twin of an affected twin (not recorded which). The CDR3 spells CASSSRTGTHTEAFF.